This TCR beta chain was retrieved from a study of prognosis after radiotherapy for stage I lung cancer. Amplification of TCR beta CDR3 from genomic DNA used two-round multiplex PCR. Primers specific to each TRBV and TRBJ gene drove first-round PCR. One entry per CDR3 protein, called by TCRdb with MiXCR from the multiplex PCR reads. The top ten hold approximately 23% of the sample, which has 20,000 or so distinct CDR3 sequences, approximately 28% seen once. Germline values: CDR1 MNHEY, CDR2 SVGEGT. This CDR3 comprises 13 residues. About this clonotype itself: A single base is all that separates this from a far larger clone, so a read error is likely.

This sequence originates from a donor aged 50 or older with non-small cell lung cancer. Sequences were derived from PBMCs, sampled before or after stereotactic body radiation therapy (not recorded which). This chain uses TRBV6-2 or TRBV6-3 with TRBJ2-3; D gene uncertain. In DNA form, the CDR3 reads TGTGCCAGCAGTTTAACCAGCACAGATACGAAGTATTTT. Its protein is CASSLTSTDTKYF.